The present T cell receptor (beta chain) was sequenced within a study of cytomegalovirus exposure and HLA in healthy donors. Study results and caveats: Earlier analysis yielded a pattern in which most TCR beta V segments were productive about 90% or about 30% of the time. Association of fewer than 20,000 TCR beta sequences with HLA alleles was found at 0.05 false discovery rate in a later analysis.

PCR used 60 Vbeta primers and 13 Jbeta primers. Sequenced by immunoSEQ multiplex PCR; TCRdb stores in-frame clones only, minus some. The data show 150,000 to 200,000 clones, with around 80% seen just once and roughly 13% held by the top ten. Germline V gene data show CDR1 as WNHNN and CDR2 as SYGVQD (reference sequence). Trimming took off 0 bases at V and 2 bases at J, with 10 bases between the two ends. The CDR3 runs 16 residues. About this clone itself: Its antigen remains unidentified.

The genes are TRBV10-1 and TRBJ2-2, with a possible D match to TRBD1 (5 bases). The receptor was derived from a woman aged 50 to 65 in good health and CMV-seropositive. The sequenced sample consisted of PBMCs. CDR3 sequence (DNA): TGCGCCAGCAGTGAGTCAAAGGGGTTCAACACCGGGGAGCTGTTTTTT. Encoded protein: CASSESKGFNTGELFF.